These T cell receptor beta chains were read from a single sample in a study of monozygotic twins with cystic fibrosis. This table comes from immunoSEQ multiplex PCR, and its TCRdb copy is limited to in-frame clones, with some not included. The repertoire has about 24,000 clones, approximately 90% of them found once; the top ten carry 1% to 1.5%. Sequences were obtained from blood. The receptor source for this set is a woman under 40 with cystic fibrosis. Each CDR3 is given with its conserved first and last residue. A D gene is named only where the DNA matches it firmly. Not every row has a clone size; where given, it reads once, few, many or a size class.

J gene | V gene | clone size | D gene | CDR3 protein | CDR3 DNA
TRBJ1-3 | TRBV28 | once | . | CASYSGMTNKFGNTIYF | TGTGCCAGCTATTCGGGGATGACTAATAAATTCGGAAACACCATATATTTT
TRBJ2-7 | TRBV6-5 | . | TRBD1 | CASSSNGQGSYEQYF | TGTGCCAGCAGCTCCAACGGACAGGGCTCCTACGAGCAGTACTTC
TRBJ1-1 | TRBV6-5 | . | TRBD1 | CASSYSSDRGTEAFF | TGTGCCAGCAGTTACTCGTCCGACAGGGGGACTGAAGCTTTCTTT
TRBJ2-7 | TRBV5-5 | . | TRBD2 | CASSHASGGAYEQYF | TGTGCCAGCAGCCATGCTAGCGGGGGGGCCTACGAGCAGTACTTC
TRBJ2-5 | TRBV5-1 | . | TRBD2 | CASSSGLAQRETQYF | TGCGCCAGCAGCTCCGGACTAGCTCAGAGGGAGACCCAGTACTTC
TRBJ2-7 | TRBV28 | . | . | CASRLGGREQYF | TGTGCCAGCAGGCTGGGCGGGCGGGAGCAGTACTTC
TRBJ1-5 | TRBV10-2 | . | . | CASSNREGSNQPQHF | TGCGCCAGCAGTAACAGGGAAGGGAGCAATCAGCCCCAGCATTTT
TRBJ2-4 | TRBV2 | . | . | CASSLGVGNIQYF | TGTGCCAGCAGTCTAGGGGTCGGAAACATTCAGTACTTC
TRBJ1-2 | TRBV7-9 | . | TRBD1 | CASSLIGGSAILNYGYTF | TGTGCCAGCAGCCTAATAGGGGGCTCCGCAATCTTAAACTATGGCTACACCTTC
TRBJ1-2 | TRBV5-5 | . | . | CASSWEVRPNSLLTHGYTF | TGTGCCAGCAGCTGGGAAGTACGCCCCAATTCTCTCCTCACACATGGCTACACCTTC
TRBJ1-1 | TRBV7-9 | . | . | CASSLQGANTEAFF | TGTGCCAGCAGCTTACAGGGTGCGAACACTGAAGCTTTCTTT
TRBJ2-5 | TRBV4-3 | . | . | CASSQAPGDQETQYF | TGCGCCAGCAGCCAAGCCCCCGGGGACCAAGAGACCCAGTACTTC
TRBJ2-1 | TRBV5-4 | . | . | CASSLETSWGGDNNEQFF | TGTGCCAGCAGCTTGGAGACTAGCTGGGGGGGGGACAACAATGAGCAGTTCTTC
TRBJ2-7 | TRBV4-1 | . | TRBD1 | CASSRTGTGGMYEQYF | TGCGCCAGCAGCCGGACCGGGACAGGGGGAATGTACGAGCAGTACTTC
TRBJ2-3 | TRBV7-6 | . | TRBD2 | CASSPSGGATDTQYF | TGTGCCAGCAGTCCTAGCGGGGGGGCCACAGATACGCAGTATTTT
TRBJ2-7 | TRBV9 | . | . | CASSPKGVGYEQYF | TGTGCCAGCAGCCCCAAAGGGGTGGGGTACGAGCAGTACTTC
TRBJ1-1 | TRBV2 | . | . | CASSEGGGWGRDTEAFF | TGTGCCAGCAGTGAAGGTGGAGGGTGGGGACGGGACACTGAAGCTTTCTTT
TRBJ2-7 | TRBV28 | . | . | CASSGQGRIGEQYF | TGTGCCAGCAGTGGGCAGGGGAGAATTGGCGAGCAGTACTTC
TRBJ2-2 | TRBV9 | once | . | CASSVIDSIGELFF | TGTGCCAGCAGCGTAATAGATTCGATCGGGGAGCTGTTTTTT
TRBJ1-4 | TRBV28 | few | . | CASSLRQRVFF | TGTGCCAGCAGTCTCCGGCAAAGGGTGTTTTTT
TRBJ2-3 | TRBV2 | . | . | CASSVGLTGTDTQYF | TGTGCCAGCAGTGTGGGCCTAACAGGGACAGATACGCAGTATTTT
TRBJ1-1 | TRBV29-1 | few | . | CSVVGQWESEAFF | TGCAGCGTTGTGGGGCAGTGGGAGTCTGAAGCTTTCTTT
TRBJ2-7 | TRBV6-1 | . | . | CASRQGNTGEQYF | TGTGCCAGCAGACAGGGTAACACCGGCGAGCAGTACTTC
TRBJ1-2 | TRBV2 | . | . | CASSGDYGYTF | TGTGCCAGCTCAGGAGACTATGGCTACACCTTC
TRBJ1-1 | TRBV28 | . | . | CASSLDWNTEAFF | TGTGCCAGCAGTTTAGACTGGAACACTGAAGCTTTCTTT
TRBJ2-7 | TRBV6-6 | . | . | CASSWEAGEQYF | TGTGCCAGCAGTTGGGAAGCAGGCGAGCAGTACTTC
TRBJ1-2 | TRBV7-9 | . | . | CASSLGAGYGYTF | TGTGCCAGCAGCTTAGGGGCAGGCTATGGCTACACCTTC
TRBJ1-2 | TRBV9 | . | TRBD1 | CASSETGVPYGYTF | TGTGCCAGCAGCGAGACAGGGGTCCCCTATGGCTACACCTTC